This T cell receptor (beta chain) appears in the sequencing data of a study of response to subunit inactivated influenza vaccine. Trimming stripped 5 bases from V and 4 bases from J, with 13 bases between. There are 13 residues in the CDR3. Germline V gene lookup returns CDR1 DFQATT and CDR2 SNEGSKA (reference sequence). Using its own MiXCR run on the RT-PCR reads, TCRdb lists one record per CDR3 protein. This repertoire shows under 800,000 distinct CDR3 sequences, approximately 15% found once; its top ten account for 6% to 8%. General study points: Researchers suggested that each seasonal influenza vaccination recruits few new T cells.

This clonotype showed up just a few times. Its antigen is as yet unknown. The sample was PBMCs from blood, taken less than 15 days before vaccination. V is TRBV20-1 and J is TRBJ2-3; the D gene is possibly TRBD2 (5 bases). This clonotype was sampled from a man aged 45-60 years who received an inactivated influenza vaccine. This chain's CDR3 is CSASDGLADTQYF. The DNA for the CDR3 is TGCAGTGCTTCCGACGGACTGGCAGATACGCAGTATTTT.